These T cell receptor beta chains were read from a single sample in a study of blood T cell repertoires in COVID-19. The method was immunoSEQ multiplex PCR; TCRdb's version includes in-frame clones alone and lacks a portion of them. The repertoire holds around 500,000 clones, roughly 88% seen once, with more than 3% in the top ten. Sequenced material: peripheral blood. The receptors here all came from a human donor in a cohort sampled during active COVID-19. Both conserved end residues are part of each CDR3. D genes are given only for firm matches. Clone sizes are given selectively: once, few, many, or a class where the clone is expanded.

>TRBV28|TRBJ2-1|NA|TRBD2
TGTGCCAGCAGATTCGGGACTAGCGGTTACAATGAGCAGTTCTTC
CASRFGTSGYNEQFF
>TRBV20-1|TRBJ2-1|NA|TRBD2
TGCAGTGCTAGTCTTGGGACTAGCGTTAAGGGTGAGCAGTTCTTC
CSASLGTSVKGEQFF
>TRBV10-1|TRBJ1-6|NA|NA
TGCGCCAGCAGTGAGTCGGGACTATCAACTAATTCACCCCTCCACTTT
CASSESGLSTNSPLHF
>TRBV6-2/TRBV6-3|TRBJ1-2|NA|NA
TGTGCCAGCAGTTCCATAAAAGACTACTATGGCTACACCTTC
CASSSIKDYYGYTF
>TRBV7-3|TRBJ1-1|NA|NA
TGTGCCAGCAGCTTATCTACGAGCACTGAAGCTTTCTTT
CASSLSTSTEAFF
>TRBV19|TRBJ1-3|once|NA
TGTGCCAGTACCTCGGGTTCTGGAAACACCATATATTTT
CASTSGSGNTIYF
>TRBV27|TRBJ1-4|once|NA
TGTGCCAGCAGTTTCTCTTCAACTAATGAAAAACTGTTTTTT
CASSFSSTNEKLFF
>TRBV15|TRBJ2-2|NA|TRBD2
TGTGCCACCAGCAGAGGGCTAGCGGGCACCGGGGAGCTGTTTTTT
CATSRGLAGTGELFF
>TRBV2|TRBJ2-3|NA|TRBD2
TGTGCCAGCGTGGACGCGTGGACTAGCGGAGCTAGCACAGATACGCAGTATTTT
CASVDAWTSGASTDTQYF
>TRBV30|TRBJ1-3|NA|NA
TGTGCCTGGGGTGGGGCCCCTGGAAACACCATATATTTT
CAWGGAPGNTIYF
>TRBV30|TRBJ1-2|NA|NA
TGTGCCTGGAGTCTAATCGACAGTTTCTATGGCTACACCTTC
CAWSLIDSFYGYTF
>TRBV27|TRBJ1-5|few|TRBD1
TGTGCCAGCAGCCGGGGACAGGGGAATCAGCCCCAGCATTTT
CASSRGQGNQPQHF
>TRBV28|TRBJ2-1|NA|TRBD2
TGTGCCAGCATCATCTCTCCCGGGACTAGCGGGAGGGGCTCCTACAATGAGCAGTTCTTC
CASIISPGTSGRGSYNEQFF
>TRBV7-3|TRBJ2-3|NA|TRBD2
TGTGCCAGCAGCTTAGTGGCTAGCGGGATCTTCACAGATACGCAGTATTTT
CASSLVASGIFTDTQYF
>TRBV24-1|TRBJ2-1|NA|TRBD1
TGTGCCACCAGTGATTTCAGGGGGAATGAGCAGTTCTTC
CATSDFRGNEQFF
>TRBV11-2|TRBJ1-3|NA|TRBD1
TGTGCCAGCAGCTCCGGACAGGGGGTCTCTGGAAACACCATATATTTT
CASSSGQGVSGNTIYF
>TRBV6-2/TRBV6-3|TRBJ2-7|NA|TRBD2
TGTGCCAGCAGTTACAGCAGCGGTAGCGGGAGTCACGAGCAGTACTTC
CASSYSSGSGSHEQYF
>TRBV15|TRBJ2-2|NA|NA
TGTGCCACCGGATTTCGGGACACCGGGGAGCTGTTTTTT
CATGFRDTGELFF
>TRBV19|TRBJ1-2|NA|NA
TGTGCCAGTAGTATACAGGGGCAAGCTAACTATGGCTACACCTTC
CASSIQGQANYGYTF
>TRBV9|TRBJ2-1|NA|TRBD2
TGTGCCAGCAGCGCCCTAATAGCGGGAGGGCCGCATGAGCAGTTCTTC
CASSALIAGGPHEQFF
>TRBV21-1|TRBJ2-3|NA|NA
TGTGCCAGCAGCAAACGCCCCCAGGGGCCCCAACGGGCAGATACGCAGTATTTT
CASSKRPQGPQRADTQYF
>TRBV6-6|TRBJ2-1|NA|NA
TGTGCCAGCAGTTCAATGGGGACTTGGGGGCAGTTCTTC
CASSSMGTWGQFF
>TRBV2|TRBJ1-3|NA|NA
TGTGCCAGCAGTGAATTAGGCAGAACTACTGGAAACACCATATATTTT
CASSELGRTTGNTIYF
>TRBV27|TRBJ1-2|NA|NA
TGTGCCAGCAGGGACCACGGACATTTGAGACCTAACTATGGCTACACCTTC
CASRDHGHLRPNYGYTF
>TRBV7-3|TRBJ1-1|once|NA
TGTGCCAGCAGCACACAACGGGAAACTGAAGCTTTCTTT
CASSTQRETEAFF
>TRBV25-1|TRBJ2-1|NA|NA
TGTGCCAGCAGAGACCCGGGAAGCATCGATGAGCAGTTCTTC
CASRDPGSIDEQFF
>TRBV4-1|TRBJ2-1|once|NA
TGCGCCAGCAGCCAAGGTGGGGCCTATGAGCAGTTCTTC
CASSQGGAYEQFF
>TRBV19|TRBJ1-1|NA|TRBD1
TGTGCCAGTAGGCTGGACAGGGGGCTCGGAGCTTTCTTT
CASRLDRGLGAFF
>TRBV7-9|TRBJ2-2|NA|NA
TGTGCCAGCAGCTTGGGTGGCGGGGAGAACACCGGGGAGCTGTTTTTT
CASSLGGGENTGELFF
>TRBV7-3|TRBJ2-2|NA|TRBD1
TGTGCCAGCAGCTTGGACAGGGGGGACACCGGGGAGCTGTTTTTT
CASSLDRGDTGELFF
>TRBV13|TRBJ2-1|NA|TRBD2
TGTGCCAGCAGCTTAGTAGGGACTAGCGGCGATGAGCAGTTCTTC
CASSLVGTSGDEQFF